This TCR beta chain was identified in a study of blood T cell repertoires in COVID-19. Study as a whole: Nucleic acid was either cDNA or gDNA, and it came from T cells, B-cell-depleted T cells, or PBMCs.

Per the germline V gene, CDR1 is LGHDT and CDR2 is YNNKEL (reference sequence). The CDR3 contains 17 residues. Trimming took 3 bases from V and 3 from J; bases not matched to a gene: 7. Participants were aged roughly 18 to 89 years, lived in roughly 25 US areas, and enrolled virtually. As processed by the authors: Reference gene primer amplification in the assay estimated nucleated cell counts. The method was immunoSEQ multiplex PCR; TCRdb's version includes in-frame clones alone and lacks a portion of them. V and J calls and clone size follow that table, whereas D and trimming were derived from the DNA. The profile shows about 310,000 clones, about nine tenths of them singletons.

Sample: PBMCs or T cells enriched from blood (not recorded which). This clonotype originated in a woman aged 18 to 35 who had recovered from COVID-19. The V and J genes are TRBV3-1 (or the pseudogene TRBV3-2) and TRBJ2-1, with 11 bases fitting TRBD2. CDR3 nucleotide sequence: TGTGCCAGCAGCCAGTCGGGACTAGCGGCGGTCTACAATGAGCAGTTCTTC. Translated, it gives CASSQSGLAAVYNEQFF.